This passage covers 4 T cell receptor beta chains from one sample sequenced in a study of cytomegalovirus exposure and HLA in healthy donors. Primers for the PCR totalled 60 Vbeta and 13 Jbeta. Measured with immunoSEQ multiplex PCR; TCRdb has only the in-frame clones, and not every one. The sample has some 130,000 clones, 66% seen once. Sample: PBMCs. The receptors were sampled from a human donor in good health.

The chain recombines TRBV9 with TRBJ2-1; 7 bases align to TRBD2. The V and J ends lost 4 bases and 9 bases, in that order; junction bases with no gene match: 7. The V gene's germline CDR1 is SGDLS and CDR2 YYNGEE. The CDR3 totals 13 residues. The CDR3 DNA sequence: TGTGCCAGCAGCCTGGGGGGGAACAGTGAGCAGTTCTTC. Protein product: CASSLGGNSEQFF.

This clone has a handful of counts. The J gene is TRBJ2-2, the V gene TRBV7-3; no reliable D call. Per the germline V gene, CDR1 is SGHTA and CDR2 is FQGTGA. V dropped 2 bases and J dropped 1 base, with 2 bases sitting between them. The CDR3 consists of 13 residues. The CDR3 region is CASSLRNTGELFF. DNA of the CDR3: TGTGCCAGCAGCTTACGGAACACCGGGGAGCTGTTTTTT.

The V and J genes are TRBV19 and TRBJ1-2; tentative D call: TRBD1 (5 bases). Germline assignment: CDR1 LNHDA and CDR2 SQIVND (reference sequence). CDR3 length equals 17 residues. V was shortened by 9 bases and J by 6 bases, with 29 bases between the two germline ends. For the CDR3, the DNA is TGTGCCAGCTTAGCCCCGGGGACTCCTGGGGTCGTGCATGGCTACACCTTC. Translation: CASLAPGTPGVVHGYTF.

This clone came up a few times. Written as DNA, the CDR3 is TGTGCCAGCAGCGTGCAGGGTGCTCGCTCTGGAAACACCATATATTTT. This encodes CASSVQGARSGNTIYF. J is TRBJ1-3 and V is TRBV7-9, with TRBD1 as a possible D gene (5 bases). This CDR3 comprises 16 residues. V dropped 5 bases and J dropped 0 bases, with 14 bases sitting between them. Germline V gives CDR1 SEHNR, CDR2 FQNEAQ (reference sequence).